The TCR beta chain under discussion was sequenced for a study of shared clonotypes between healthy human individuals. About the research overall: For every donor, three CD4 naive, three CD4 memory, two CD8 naive and one CD8 memory plates were used.

The CDR3 consists of 12 residues. CDR1 is MNHNY and CDR2 is SVGAGI in the germline V gene (reference sequence). The V gene lost 6 bases and the J gene lost 2 bases, with 8 bases spanning the gap. This clone has a handful of counts. Original methodology: ImmunoSEQ yielded junction-only sequences lacking quality scores, so filtering differed. Assay: immunoSEQ multiplex PCR; the TCRdb copy retains only in-frame clones and omits some. That table supplies the V and J calls and clone size; D and trimming were determined from the DNA. The data show roughly 1 million clones, approximately 80% seen once. Sequences were obtained from memory CD4+ T cells from PBMCs. Subset denoted: CD45RA-negative fraction. This TCR was recovered from a man in his late teens or twenties in good health. Some clones in this sample may be carry-over from other donors' samples. V and J are TRBV6-6 and TRBJ2-7, with D unresolved. CDR3 in amino acids: CASSYLPYEQYF. The CDR3 bases are TGTGCCAGCAGCTATTTGCCCTACGAGCAGTACTTC.